Listed here are 13 T cell receptor beta chains from one sample, sequenced in a study of post-analysis software for immune sequencing data. The library was made from cDNA and included unique molecular identifiers. One entry per CDR3 protein results from TCRdb running MiXCR on the PCR reads. The data hold some 160,000 distinct CDR3 sequences, with roughly 34% observed a single time. This sample comprised blood, obtained after autologous hematopoietic stem cell transplantation. These receptors came from a girl aged 10 to 17 with multiple sclerosis.

The rearrangement joins TRBV20-1 to TRBJ2-7; the D gene is possibly TRBD2 (7 bases). V was shortened by 6 bases and J by 3 bases, with 15 bases between the two germline ends. Germline CDR1 reads DFQATT; CDR2 reads SNEGSKA (reference sequence). The CDR3 length is 13 residues. The CDR3 sequence is CSAGGLADYEQYF. CDR3 sequence (DNA): TGCAGTGCAGGGGGGCTAGCGGACTACGAGCAGTACTTC.

This clonotype came up many times. V is TRBV2 and J is TRBJ1-2; D call uncertain. CDR1 and CDR2 (germline): SNHLY, FYNNEI. Trimming left V 10 bases short and J 2 bases short, with 14 bases between. The CDR3 consists of 13 residues. CDR3 region: CATVRVPNYGYTF. The CDR3 DNA reads TGTGCCACCGTGCGGGTTCCCAACTATGGCTACACCTTC. Looking up the rest from reference TRBV2 and TRBJ1-2 gives the full variable domain: EPEVTQTPSHQVTQMGQEVILRCVPISNHLYFYWYRQILGQKVEFLVSFYNNEISEKSEIFDDQFSVERPDGSNFTLKIRSTKLEDSAMYFCATVRVPNYGYTFGSGTRLTVV.

The rearrangement links TRBV10-2 to TRBJ2-5, with a possible D match to TRBD1 (7 bases). Germline V CDR1 and CDR2: WSHSY, SAAADI. The V and J ends lost 7 bases and 2 bases respectively, with 17 bases between them. This CDR3 comprises 15 residues. The CDR3 loop reads CASTGRGAPQETQYF. The CDR3 DNA reads as TGCGCCAGCACTGGCAGGGGGGCCCCACAAGAGACCCAGTACTTC.

In its sample, this clonotype was seen a few times. The chain is built from TRBV29-1 and TRBJ1-2; 7 bases map to TRBD1. This CDR3 comprises 13 residues. From germline, CDR1 is SQVTM and CDR2 ANQGSEA. V shed 7 bases and J 5 bases; nucleotides not matched to a gene: 10. The CDR3 bases are TGCAGCGCGGATCACCTACAGGGGTATGGCTACACCTTC. It specifies CSADHLQGYGYTF.

In its sample, this clonotype was seen a few times. The V and J genes are TRBV7-9 and TRBJ2-7; D unclear. Germline V lookup: CDR1 SEHNR, CDR2 FQNEAQ (reference sequence). With 2 bases removed from V and 2 bases from J, the gap between germline ends came to 7 bases. The CDR3 spans 13 residues. CDR3 coding DNA: TGTGCCAGCAGCTTAAGGGATACCTACGAGCAGTACTTC. Translated, it gives CASSLRDTYEQYF.

The chain recombines TRBV5-1 with TRBJ1-4; 7 bases line up with TRBD1. From germline, CDR1 is SGHRS and CDR2 YFSETQ. The junction had 3 bases not matched to a gene; V was cut back by 4 bases and J by 0 bases. This CDR3 is 15 amino acids long. DNA for the CDR3: TGCGCCAGCAGCCCCGGGACAGCAACTAATGAAAAACTGTTTTTT. It yields the protein CASSPGTATNEKLFF.

For this clonotype: The junction and the germline gene differ at one end; a read error may be behind it. The chain is built from TRBV5-1 and TRBJ2-3; D is tentatively TRBD1 or TRBD2 (6 bases each). Germline V gene data show CDR1 as SGHRS and CDR2 as YFSETQ. This CDR3 comprises 16 residues. In DNA form, the CDR3 reads TGCGCCAGCAGCTTGGAGGGGGGAATGAGCACAGATACGCGGTATTTT. Its translation is CASSLEGGMSTDTRYF. The variable domain in full, completed from reference TRBV5-1 and TRBJ2-3, reads KAGVTQTPRYLIKTRGQQVTLSCSPISGHRSVSWYQQTPGQGLQFLFEYFSETQRNKGNFPGRFSGRQFSNSRSEMNVSTLELGDSALYLCASSLEGGMSTDTRYFGPGTRLTVL.

This clonotype has more than one count but fewer than ten. The chain employs TRBV5-1 and TRBJ2-1; 8 bases agree with TRBD2. Germline V gene sequence: CDR1 SGHRS, CDR2 YFSETQ. The CDR3 spans 15 residues. V lost 5 bases, J lost 2 bases, and 6 bases stayed unmatched. The CDR3 loop reads CASSLSGRTYNEQFF. CDR3 bases: TGCGCCAGCAGTTTGAGCGGGAGAACCTACAATGAGCAGTTCTTC.

This clonotype was seen at least ten times. This chain connects TRBV20-1 to TRBJ2-2; 9 nucleotides line up with TRBD2. After removal of 1 base from V and 3 bases from J, the junction contained 0 bases not matched to a gene. CDR1 is DFQATT and CDR2 is SNEGSKA in the germline V gene (reference sequence). The CDR3 is 14 amino acids. The CDR3 DNA sequence: TGCAGTGCTAGAGGGACTAGCGACACCGGGGAGCTGTTTTTT. Protein: CSARGTSDTGELFF.

This rearrangement joins TRBV21-1 to TRBJ2-1; the D call in the table, TRBD2, was not verified against the DNA. TRBV21-1 is assigned pseudogene status. The CDR3 has 16 amino acids. CDR3 in amino acids: CASSKAPGLAGGEQFF. The CDR3 DNA reads as TGTGCCAGCAGCAAAGCCCCGGGACTAGCGGGGGGTGAGCAGTTCTTC.

The chain has TRBV18 and TRBJ2-2, with D tentatively TRBD1 or TRBD2 (5 bases each). This CDR3 comprises 17 residues. The V gene's germline CDR1 is KGHSH and CDR2 LQKENI. V dropped 2 bases and J dropped 1 base, with 14 bases sitting between them. CDR3 bases: TGTGCCAGCTCACCAGGGAGCGGCAGGGAGAACACCGGGGAGCTGTTTTTT. This translates into CASSPGSGRENTGELFF.

This clonotype was detected only a few times. The chain is built from TRBV30 and TRBJ2-7, with D unclear. V dropped 2 bases and J dropped 3 bases, with 8 bases sitting between them. The CDR3 extends over 12 amino acids. Germline V gene sequence: CDR1 GTSNPN, CDR2 SVGIG (reference sequence). As DNA, the CDR3 is TGTGCCTGGAGTTCACGCTACTACGAGCAGTACTTC. Encoded protein: CAWSSRYYEQYF.

This sequence joins TRBV12-3 or TRBV12-4 and TRBJ2-3; the D is unclear. The CDR3 extends over 12 amino acids. V shed 4 bases and J shed 2 bases, with 4 bases lying between them. The CDR3 DNA sequence: TGTGCCAGCAGTTCGACCACAGATACGCAGTATTTT. Translating gives CASSSTTDTQYF.